Below are 5 T cell receptor beta chains sequenced from a single sample in a study of graft-versus-host responses after intestinal transplantation. Their antigens are not known. Sequenced by immunoSEQ multiplex PCR; TCRdb stores in-frame clones only, minus some. The sample consists of tens of thousands of clones, under 90% of them appearing once. The starting material was unstimulated CD4+ T cells sorted from spleen or lymph node cells, obtained before transplant. These receptors were collected from a human donor who was the organ donor for an intestinal transplant.

This clone appeared a single time. The genes are TRBV6-1 and TRBJ2-5; D unresolved. Looked up from germline, CDR1 is MNHNS and CDR2 is SASEGT. This CDR3 contains 14 residues. Trimming took off 1 base at V and 1 base at J, with 7 bases between the two ends. The CDR3 is CASSEGWPQETQYF. In DNA form, the CDR3 reads TGTGCCAGCAGTGAAGGGTGGCCCCAAGAGACCCAGTACTTC.

The chain combines TRBV18 with TRBJ1-1; 7 nucleotides align to TRBD1. Looked up from germline, CDR1 is KGHSH and CDR2 is LQKENI. The CDR3 has 14 amino acids. Trimming took 3 bases from V and 4 from J; bases not matched to a gene: 5. In DNA form, the CDR3 reads TGTGCCAGCTCACCGGGTCAGGGGGGCACTGAAGCTTTCTTT. This gives the protein CASSPGQGGTEAFF.

V is TRBV2 and J is TRBJ2-1; TRBD1 matches 9 bases. The CDR3 length is 16 residues. Germline CDR1 and CDR2: SNHLY and FYNNEI. The trim removed 9 bases at V and 7 bases at J, leaving 16 bases unmatched. The CDR3 spells CASVTGGPPLGNEQFF. CDR3 DNA: TGTGCCAGTGTCACAGGGGGCCCACCCCTCGGGAATGAGCAGTTCTTC.

This sequence joins TRBV11-3 and TRBJ2-7; a possible D gene is TRBD1 (5 bases). V lost 4 bases and J 4 bases, leaving 14 bases between the germline ends. Germline values: CDR1 SGHNT, CDR2 YENEEA. The CDR3 has 14 residues. The CDR3 DNA reads TGTGCCAGCAGCTGCGCTGGTAGGGGATACGAGCAGTACGTC. It codes for CASSCAGRGYEQYV.

In this sample, this clone turned up once. The genes are TRBV7-2 and TRBJ1-6, with D hard to call. V was shortened by 2 bases and J by 10 bases, with 15 bases between the two germline ends. The CDR3 has 15 residues. Germline V lookup: CDR1 SGHTA, CDR2 FQGNSA. CDR3 DNA sequence: TGTGCCAGCAGCTTATTGGGAGCGGAGAGCTCACCCCTCCACTTT. This sequence encodes CASSLLGAESSPLHF.